These 11 T cell receptor beta chains originate from one sample sequenced in a study of blood T cells in healthy people across ages. Primers used in a second PCR of about 7 to 12 cycles were a sample-barcoded 5' primer and a J-beta primer mix. TCRdb itself ran the 5' RACE reads through MiXCR, one entry per CDR3 protein. Of roughly 1,800,000 distinct CDR3 sequences listed, around 50% are singletons. The specimen sequenced was blood. Receptors originate from a woman aged 40 to 55 in good health.

Comment on this clonotype: Germline and junction disagree at one end, which may indicate a read error. The genes are TRBV4-2 and TRBJ2-5; D ambiguous. In germline, CDR1 is LGHNA, CDR2 YNFKEQ. There are 15 residues in the CDR3. The CDR3 region has the DNA TGTGTCAGCAGCCAAGCCGGCCGCACAGAAGAGACCCAGTACTTC. It translates to CVSSQAGRTEETQYF.

The V call is TRBV6-5, the J call TRBJ2-7; 10 nucleotides align to TRBD1. Per germline, CDR1 MNHEY and CDR2 SVGAGI. This CDR3 is 14 amino acids long. Unmatched junction bases numbered 4, after V lost 5 bases and J lost 3 bases. Here the CDR3 DNA reads TGTGCCAGCAGTGGGGACAGGGGACTCTACGAGCAGTACTTC. Amino acids: CASSGDRGLYEQYF.

This clonotype was recorded at least ten times. Here the CDR3 DNA reads TGCAGTGCTTACACCGGTATTGGACAAGAGACCCAGTACTTC. Its translation: CSAYTGIGQETQYF. V gene TRBV20-1 combines with J gene TRBJ2-5; D remains unclear. V gave up 5 bases and J gave up 2 bases, with 15 bases separating them. This CDR3 has 14 amino acids. Germline values: CDR1 DFQATT, CDR2 SNEGSKA (reference sequence).

Only a few counts were recorded for this clonotype. J is TRBJ2-1 and V is TRBV4-2; TRBD2 might be the D (6 bases). The CDR3 consists of 15 residues. Trimming shortened V by 0 bases and J by 4 bases, and 10 bases separated the two germline ends. CDR1 is LGHNA, CDR2 YNFKEQ, per germline. The CDR3 region is CASSQDGGEYNEQFF. The CDR3 region has the DNA TGTGCCAGCAGCCAAGATGGCGGGGAGTACAATGAGCAGTTCTTC.

In this sample, this clonotype turned up a few times. This chain connects TRBV25-1 to TRBJ1-6; D not certain. The CDR3 is 14 amino acids. CDR1 MGHDK and CDR2 SYGVNS come from the germline V gene. Trimming pared 3 bases from V and 8 bases from J, leaving 11 bases between. DNA of the CDR3: TGTGCCAGCAGTGACCCCCCGCAGTATTCACCCCTCCACTTT. It yields the protein CASSDPPQYSPLHF.

The chain uses TRBV4-2 and TRBJ2-1, with D possibly being TRBD1 or TRBD2 (6 bases each). With the DNA end fitting TRBJ2-7 better, the J assignment may be wrong. From germline, CDR1 is LGHNA and CDR2 YNFKEQ. The length of the CDR3 is 17 residues. This CDR3 is CASSQEGGPSAYNEQYF. The CDR3 bases are TGTGCCAGCAGCCAAGAAGGGGGGCCAAGTGCCTACAATGAGCAGTACTTC.

Only a few counts were recorded for this clonotype. V and J are TRBV5-1 and TRBJ2-3; D perhaps matches TRBD2 (5 bases). The CDR3 loop spans 12 amino acids. V lost 0 bases and J lost 11, with 10 bases in between. From germline, CDR1 is SGHRS and CDR2 YFSETQ. The CDR3 nucleotides read TGCGCCAGCAGCTTGGAGCGGTGTCAGCAGTATTTT. Translation gives CASSLERCQQYF.

This clonotype was picked up a small number of times. This rearrangement joins TRBV12-3 or TRBV12-4 to TRBJ2-3, with 8 bases lining up with TRBD1. The CDR3 contains 17 residues. V gave up 2 bases and J gave up 6 bases; unmatched junction bases: 13. The DNA for the CDR3 is TGTGCCAGCAGTTTATACAAGCAGGGGGCGTTTGGGGATACGCAGTATTTT. Protein sequence: CASSLYKQGAFGDTQYF.

Concerning this clonotype itself: The junction and the germline gene differ at one end; a read error may be behind it. This rearrangement joins TRBV4-1 to TRBJ2-1; 10 bases are shared with TRBD2. Germline loops: CDR1 MGHRA, CDR2 YSYEKL. The CDR3 has 16 residues. CDR3 sequence: CASSQNSGGTYNGQFF. DNA for the CDR3: TGCGCCAGCAGCCAAAATAGCGGGGGGACCTACAATGGGCAGTTCTTC.

This clonotype was picked up a small number of times. J is TRBJ2-7 and V is TRBV9; no clear D. The germline V gene encodes CDR1 SGDLS and CDR2 YYNGEE. The CDR3 totals 14 residues. Trimming took 4 bases from V and 4 from J, leaving 15 bases between them. The CDR3 is CASSPNLASYEQYF. DNA for the CDR3: TGTGCCAGCAGCCCCAACCTTGCTTCATACGAGCAGTACTTC.

The chain employs TRBV15 and TRBJ1-5; 7 nucleotides align to TRBD1. Unmatched junction bases numbered 7, after V lost 4 bases and J lost 4 bases. CDR1 is LNHNV, CDR2 YYDKDF, per germline (reference sequence). The CDR3 contains 15 residues. The CDR3 DNA is TGTGCCACCAGCAAGGGGGCGCACATAAATCAGCCCCAGCATTTT. This translates into CATSKGAHINQPQHF.